The following is a TCR beta chain sequence with its context. Libraries were prepared by immunoSEQ multiplex PCR; TCRdb keeps only in-frame clonotypes and omits some of them. The sample table sets out approximately 190,000 clones. These data originate in a study of control samples from healthy donors and cancer patients. Trimming cost V 3 bases and J 4 bases, with 9 bases left between them. This CDR3 is built from 13 residues. The V gene's germline CDR1 is SGHAT and CDR2 FQNNGV. The rearrangement joins TRBV11-2 to TRBJ1-2; tentative D call: TRBD1 (6 bases). This clonotype was sampled from a woman in her 30s in good health. Sequencing was carried out using blood. CDR3 nucleotides: TGTGCCAGCAGCTTCGGGACAATCTATGGCTACACCTTC. This translates into CASSFGTIYGYTF.